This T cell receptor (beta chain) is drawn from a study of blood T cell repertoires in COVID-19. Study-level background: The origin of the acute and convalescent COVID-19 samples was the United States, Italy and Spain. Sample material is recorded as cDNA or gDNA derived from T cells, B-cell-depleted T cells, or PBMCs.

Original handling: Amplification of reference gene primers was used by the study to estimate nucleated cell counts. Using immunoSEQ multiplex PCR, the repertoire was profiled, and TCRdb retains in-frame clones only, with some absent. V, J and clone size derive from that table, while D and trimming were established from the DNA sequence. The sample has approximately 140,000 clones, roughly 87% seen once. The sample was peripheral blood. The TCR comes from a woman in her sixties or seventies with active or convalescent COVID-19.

CDR3 sequence (DNA): TGTGCCAGCAGCCCTGGGACAGATAAAGGTTCACCCCTCCACTTT. This gives the protein CASSPGTDKGSPLHF. The chain couples TRBV7-2 to TRBJ1-6; 7 bases align to TRBD1. In germline, CDR1 is SGHTA, CDR2 FQGNSA. J lost 9 bases, V lost 5 bases, and 10 bases had no gene match. The CDR3 is made up of 15 amino acids.